This is a list of T cell receptor beta chains from one sample in a study of molecular identifiers for immune sequencing clone quantification. TCRdb passed the PCR reads through MiXCR, listing each CDR3 protein once. The sample yields hundreds of thousands of distinct CDR3 sequences, under 25% seen once. The sequenced material came from naive CD8+ T cells from blood, with Jurkat cell RNA spiked in. These receptor sequences come from a human donor in good health. Some libraries in this study had Jurkat cell RNA spiked in. Both conserved end residues are part of each CDR3. D genes are given only for firm matches. Rows give clone size only sometimes, using once, few, many, or a class for an expanded clone.

>15|TRBV20-1|TRBJ1-2|NA|NA
TGCAGTGCTCCCCGGTCGGGACAAAGTAACTATGGCTACACCTTC
CSAPRSGQSNYGYTF
>16|TRBV6-5|TRBJ2-3|few|NA
TGTGCCAGCAGTCAATACTCTGTGACTGCAACAGATACGCAGTATTTT
CASSQYSVTATDTQYF
>12|TRBV10-3|TRBJ2-5|NA|NA
TGTGCCATCAGTGAGTCCCAAGAGACCCAGTACTTC
CAISESQETQYF
>14|TRBV27|TRBJ2-5|few|NA
TGTGCCAGCAGTTCAGGGCTTGGTAAAGAGTCCCAGTACTTC
CASSSGLGKESQYF
>14|TRBV13|TRBJ2-6|few|NA
TGTGCCAGCAGCGCTACGTCTGGGGCCAACGTCCTGACTTTC
CASSATSGANVLTF
>14|TRBV12-3/TRBV12-4|TRBJ2-3|many|NA
TGTGCCAGCAGTCCAGGGGTCGGGGCAGATACGCAGTATTTT
CASSPGVGADTQYF
>15|TRBV12-3/TRBV12-4|TRBJ2-2|NA|NA
TGTGCCAGCACCGAGTTCTCCACTAACACCGGGGAGCCGTTTTTT
CASTEFSTNTGEPFF
>13|TRBV9|TRBJ2-3|NA|NA
TGTGCCAGCAAACGTTTGGTTGCAGATACGCAGTATTTT
CASKRLVADTQYF
>14|TRBV4-1|TRBJ2-3|many|NA
TGCGCCAGCAGCCAAGACGGGCCCACAGATACGCAGTATTTT
CASSQDGPTDTQYF
>14|TRBV29-1|TRBJ1-5|many|TRBD1
TGCAGCGGAGCGACAGGGGATAGCAATCAGCCCCAGCATTTT
CSGATGDSNQPQHF
>17|TRBV20-1|TRBJ2-5|NA|TRBD2
TGCAGTGCTTCCCCTCGGGGACTAGCGGGATTTCAAGAGACCCAGTACTTC
CSASPRGLAGFQETQYF
>16|TRBV2|TRBJ2-3|few|TRBD2
TGTGCCAGCAGTGAAAGGCTAGCGGCTTTGTCAGATACGCAGTATTTT
CASSERLAALSDTQYF
>17|TRBV6-5|TRBJ2-3|few|NA
TGTGCCAGCAGTTACTCTTCTTTGGCGATTCCCCCGGATACGCAGTATTTT
CASSYSSLAIPPDTQYF
>15|TRBV6-5|TRBJ2-5|few|NA
TGTGCCAGCAGCCTGACAGTCTTGTACCAAGAGACCCAGTACTTC
CASSLTVLYQETQYF
>15|TRBV20-1|TRBJ2-5|NA|NA
TGCAGTGCTAGCCTCCTGGCGGGGGCCCAAGAGCCCCAGTACTTC
CSASLLAGAQEPQYF
>15|TRBV7-9|TRBJ2-1|many|NA
TGTGCCAGCAGCTTAGCGCCGGGGAGCATCGGTGAGCAGTTCTTC
CASSLAPGSIGEQFF
>14|TRBV11-2|TRBJ2-5|NA|NA
TGTGCCAGCAGCTTAGCAGAATACCAAGAGACCCAGTACTTC
CASSLAEYQETQYF
>14|TRBV6-2/TRBV6-3|TRBJ1-5|NA|TRBD1
TGTGCCAGCAGTTTACAGGGGTTTGCTCAGCCCCAGCATTTT
CASSLQGFAQPQHF
>14|TRBV20-1|TRBJ1-4|many|NA
TGCAGTGCCCGGGAGCCCCCGGGGTATGAAAAACTGTTTTTT
CSAREPPGYEKLFF
>13|TRBV28|TRBJ2-7|few|TRBD2
TGTGCCAGCACTCCTAGCGGGAGTTGGGAGCAGTACTTC
CASTPSGSWEQYF
>16|TRBV2|TRBJ2-5|NA|TRBD1
TGTGCCAGCAGTGAAGCTCTCGGACAGGGGGAAGAGACCCAGTACTTC
CASSEALGQGEETQYF